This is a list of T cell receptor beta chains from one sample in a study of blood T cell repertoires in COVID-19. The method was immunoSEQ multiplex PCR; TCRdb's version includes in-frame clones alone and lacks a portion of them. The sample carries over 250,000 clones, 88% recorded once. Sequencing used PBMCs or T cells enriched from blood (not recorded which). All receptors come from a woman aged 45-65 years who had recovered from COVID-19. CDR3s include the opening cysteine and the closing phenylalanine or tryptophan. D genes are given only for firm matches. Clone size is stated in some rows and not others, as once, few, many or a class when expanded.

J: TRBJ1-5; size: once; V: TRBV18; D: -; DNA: TGTGCCAGCTCACCAGGGGCTAGCAATCAGCCCCAGCATTTT; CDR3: CASSPGASNQPQHF
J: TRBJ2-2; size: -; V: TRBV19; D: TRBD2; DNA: TGTGCCAGTAACCCTAGCGGGAATCCCACCGGGGAGCTGTTTTTT; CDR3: CASNPSGNPTGELFF
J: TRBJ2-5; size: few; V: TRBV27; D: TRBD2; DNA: TGTGCCAGCAGTTACAGACTAGCGGGAGCCCGAGAGACCCAGTACTTC; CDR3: CASSYRLAGARETQYF
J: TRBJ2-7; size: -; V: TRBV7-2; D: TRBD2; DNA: TGTGCCAGCAGCGCTACTAGCGGGGTCTCCTACGAGCAGTACTTC; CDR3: CASSATSGVSYEQYF
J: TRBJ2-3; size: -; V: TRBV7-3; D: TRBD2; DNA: TGTGCCAGCAGACCCGACCCGGGACTAGCGGGAGGGCCCGCAGATACGCAGTATTTT; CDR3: CASRPDPGLAGGPADTQYF
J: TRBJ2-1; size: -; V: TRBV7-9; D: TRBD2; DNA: TGTGCCAGCAGCTTAGAGAAGAGGGGTAGCGGGAGCTACAATGAGCAGTTCTTC; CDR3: CASSLEKRGSGSYNEQFF
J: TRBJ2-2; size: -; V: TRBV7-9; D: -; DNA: TGTGCCAGCAGAACCAACCCCGGGAACACCGGGGAGCTGTTTTTT; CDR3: CASRTNPGNTGELFF
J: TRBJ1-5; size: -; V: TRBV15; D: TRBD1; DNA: TGTGCCACCAGCAGGACAGGGACCCAGCCCCAGCATTTT; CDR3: CATSRTGTQPQHF
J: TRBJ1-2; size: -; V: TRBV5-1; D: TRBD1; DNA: TGCGCCAGCAGCTCCGGGACAGGGGGCTATGGCTACACCTTC; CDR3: CASSSGTGGYGYTF
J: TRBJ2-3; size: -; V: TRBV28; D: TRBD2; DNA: TGTGCCAGCACCGGGGGACTAGCGGGGGTAGATACGCAGTATTTT; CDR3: CASTGGLAGVDTQYF
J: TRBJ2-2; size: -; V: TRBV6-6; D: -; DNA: TGTGCCAGCTCGCGCAGGGGTTTCCCGAACACCGGGGAGCTGTTTTTT; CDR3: CASSRRGFPNTGELFF
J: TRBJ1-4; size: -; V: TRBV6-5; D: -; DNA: TGTGCCAGCAGCAGATCTCGTGAAAAACTGTTTTTT; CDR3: CASSRSREKLFF
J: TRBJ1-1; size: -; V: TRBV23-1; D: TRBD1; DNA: TGCGCCAGCAGTCAACCTCGCACAGGGGGAGATACTGAAGCTTTCTTT; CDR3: CASSQPRTGGDTEAFF
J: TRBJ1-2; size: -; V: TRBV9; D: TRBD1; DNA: TGTGCCAGCAGCGCGGGACAGGGGGCGCGGTATTCTGGCTACACCTTC; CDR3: CASSAGQGARYSGYTF
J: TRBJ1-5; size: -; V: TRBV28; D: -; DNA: TGTGCCAGCAGTTTACGGGGATCCCAGCCCCAGCATTTT; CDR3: CASSLRGSQPQHF
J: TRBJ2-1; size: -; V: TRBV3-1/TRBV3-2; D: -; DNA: TGTGCCAGCAGCCAAGATGTTCGGAGGGATGAGCAGTTCTTC; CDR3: CASSQDVRRDEQFF
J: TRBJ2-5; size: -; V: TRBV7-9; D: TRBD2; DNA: TGTGCCAGCAGCCCCGGGACTAGCGGAGATTACCAAGAGACCCAGTACTTC; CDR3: CASSPGTSGDYQETQYF
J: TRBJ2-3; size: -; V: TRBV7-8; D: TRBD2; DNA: TGTGCCAGCAGCCAACCGACTAGCGGGAGTAGGAGGGATACGCAGTATTTT; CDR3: CASSQPTSGSRRDTQYF
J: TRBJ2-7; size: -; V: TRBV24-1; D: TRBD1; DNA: TGTGCCACCAGTCACCCGGGACAGAGCTACGAGCAGTACTTC; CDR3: CATSHPGQSYEQYF
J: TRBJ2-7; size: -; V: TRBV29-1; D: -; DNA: TGCAGCGCCCTGGTCCCTAGAGGCTCCTACGAGCAGTACTTC; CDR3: CSALVPRGSYEQYF
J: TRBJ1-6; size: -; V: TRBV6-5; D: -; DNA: TGTGCCAGCAGTTCGGGGATGCTCTCTTCACCCCTCCACTTT; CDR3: CASSSGMLSSPLHF
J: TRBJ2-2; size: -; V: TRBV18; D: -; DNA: TGTGCCAGCTCCCACCGGAGGAGCCAGAACACCGGGGAGCTGTTTTTT; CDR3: CASSHRRSQNTGELFF
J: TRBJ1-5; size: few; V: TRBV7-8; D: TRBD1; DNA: TGTGCCAGCAGCTCAGACAGGGACAATCAGCCCCAGCATTTT; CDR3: CASSSDRDNQPQHF
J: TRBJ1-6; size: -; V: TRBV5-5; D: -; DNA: TGTGCCAGCAGCTTGGCCTTAGAACAGGATGATAATTCACCCCTCCACTTT; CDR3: CASSLALEQDDNSPLHF
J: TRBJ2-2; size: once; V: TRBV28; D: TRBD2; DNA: TGTGCCAGCAGTACACCCATCGGTGCGGGAGGGCCTGGGACCGGGGAGCTGTTTTTT; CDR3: CASSTPIGAGGPGTGELFF
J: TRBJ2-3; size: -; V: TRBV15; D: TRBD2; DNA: TGTGCCACCAGCAGAGATCGGGGACTAGCGGGATTAGATACGCAGTATTTT; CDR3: CATSRDRGLAGLDTQYF
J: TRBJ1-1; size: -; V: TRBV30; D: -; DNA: TGTGCCTGGACTGAACAGGGAATAGAAGCTTTCTTT; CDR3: CAWTEQGIEAFF
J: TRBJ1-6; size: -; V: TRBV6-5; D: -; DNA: TGTGCCAGCAGCTCCTCCCTCGGGAATTCACCCCTCCACTTT; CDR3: CASSSSLGNSPLHF
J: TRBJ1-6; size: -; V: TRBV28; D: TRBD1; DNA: TGTGCCAGCAGTTTGGACAGGAATTCACCCCTCCACTTT; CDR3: CASSLDRNSPLHF
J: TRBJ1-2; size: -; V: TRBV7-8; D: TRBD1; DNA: TGTGCCAGCAGCCCAAAGGCCGGGACAGGGCTTGTCTATGGCTACACCTTC; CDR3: CASSPKAGTGLVYGYTF
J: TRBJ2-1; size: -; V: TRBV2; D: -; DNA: TGTGCCAGCAGTGAATGGCTAGCGAACAATGAGCAGTTCTTC; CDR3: CASSEWLANNEQFF
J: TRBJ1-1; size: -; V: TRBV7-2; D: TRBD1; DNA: TGTGCCAGCAGTCCGACAGGGGGCAGAATGAACACTGAAGCTTTCTTT; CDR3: CASSPTGGRMNTEAFF
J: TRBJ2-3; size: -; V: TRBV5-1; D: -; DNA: TGCGCCAGCAGTTTTTCAACTAGCACAGATACGCAGTATTTT; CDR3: CASSFSTSTDTQYF
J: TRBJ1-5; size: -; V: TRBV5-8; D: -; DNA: TGTGCCAGCAGCTTGGTCCCAGATAGCAATCAGCCCCAGCATTTT; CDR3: CASSLVPDSNQPQHF
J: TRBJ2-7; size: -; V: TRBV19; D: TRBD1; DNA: TGTGCCAGTAGTAGGACAGGGGATCACTACGAGCAGTACTTC; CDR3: CASSRTGDHYEQYF
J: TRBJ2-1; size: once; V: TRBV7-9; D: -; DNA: TGTGCCAGCAGCCCCCCTTTTCCGGGCAATGAGCAGTTCTTC; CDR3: CASSPPFPGNEQFF
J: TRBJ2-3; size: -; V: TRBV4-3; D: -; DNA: TGCGCCAGCAGTAAAGGGGGTTACACAGATACGCAGTATTTT; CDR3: CASSKGGYTDTQYF
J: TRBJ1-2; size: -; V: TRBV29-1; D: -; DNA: TGCAGCGTTGAAGTTTTGACAGACGGCTATGGCTACACCTTC; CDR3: CSVEVLTDGYGYTF
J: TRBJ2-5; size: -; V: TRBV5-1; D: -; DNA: TGCGCCAGCAGCGAGGGAATTGATGCCCAGTACTTC; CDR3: CASSEGIDAQYF
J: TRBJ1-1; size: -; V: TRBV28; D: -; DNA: TGTGCCAGCAGTTTTTATATGGTGGGCAGGGTGGTCGCTGAAGCTTTCTTT; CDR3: CASSFYMVGRVVAEAFF
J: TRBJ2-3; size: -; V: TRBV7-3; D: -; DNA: TGTGCCAGCAGCTTTGATCAGGGGAGGCAGTATTTT; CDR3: CASSFDQGRQYF
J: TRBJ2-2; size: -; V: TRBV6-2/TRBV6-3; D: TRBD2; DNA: TGTGCCAGCAGTTCCCAAACCGTAGCGGGAGTATTTACCGGGGAGCTGTTTTTT; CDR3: CASSSQTVAGVFTGELFF
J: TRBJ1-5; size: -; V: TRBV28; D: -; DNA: TGTGCCAGCAGTTTGATTAGTCAGCCCCAGCATTTT; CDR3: CASSLISQPQHF
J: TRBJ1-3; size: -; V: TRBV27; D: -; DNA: TGTGCCAGCAGGAGGACAGCAGGAAACACCATATATTTT; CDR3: CASRRTAGNTIYF
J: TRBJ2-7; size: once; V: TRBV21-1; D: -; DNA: TGTGCCAGCAGCAACCCGATAGTGGGGGCCGCCTACGAGCAGTACTTC; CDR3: CASSNPIVGAAYEQYF
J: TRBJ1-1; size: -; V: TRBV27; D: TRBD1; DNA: TGTGCCAGCAGTCCAAGACAGGGGAGCACTGAAGCTTTCTTT; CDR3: CASSPRQGSTEAFF
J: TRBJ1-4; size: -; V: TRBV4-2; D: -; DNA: TGTGCCAGCAGCCAAGACCCGGGGCGGGGAGAAAAACTGTTTTTT; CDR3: CASSQDPGRGEKLFF
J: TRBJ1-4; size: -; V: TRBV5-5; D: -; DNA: TGTGCCAGCAGCTTGACATCTGAAAAACTGTTTTTT; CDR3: CASSLTSEKLFF
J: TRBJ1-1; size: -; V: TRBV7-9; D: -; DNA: TGTGCCAGCAGCTACACAGCATTCGGTGAAGCTTTCTTT; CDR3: CASSYTAFGEAFF
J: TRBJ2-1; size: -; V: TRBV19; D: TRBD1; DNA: TGTGCCAGTAGTAGCGTGAGCACAGGGGGCTCCTACAATGAGCAGTTCTTC; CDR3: CASSSVSTGGSYNEQFF
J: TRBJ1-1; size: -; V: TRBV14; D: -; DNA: TGTGCCAGCAGTCTCACAGGGCTTGGGGCTTTCTTT; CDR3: CASSLTGLGAFF